This T cell receptor beta chain derives from a study of T cell repertoires in cytomegalovirus infection. This clonotype was counted only a few times. No antigen is known for it. The CDR3 extends over 16 amino acids. V was cut by 4 bases and J by 0 bases, with 13 bases left in between. Germline V gene lookup returns CDR1 LNHDA and CDR2 SQIVND (reference sequence). One entry per CDR3 protein results from TCRdb running MiXCR on the reads. The sample has under 450,000 distinct CDR3 sequences; 34% are singletons. The sequences come from cultured PBMCs, collected from culture after CMV antigen stimulation. The chain combines TRBV19 with TRBJ1-5; D uncertain. This sequence was found in a human donor in good health (CMV status not recorded). Some clones in this sample may be carry-over from other donors' samples. CDR3 amino acids: CASSRVDVYSNQPQHF. The CDR3 region has the DNA TGTGCCAGTAGTAGGGTGGACGTATATAGCAATCAGCCCCAGCATTTT.